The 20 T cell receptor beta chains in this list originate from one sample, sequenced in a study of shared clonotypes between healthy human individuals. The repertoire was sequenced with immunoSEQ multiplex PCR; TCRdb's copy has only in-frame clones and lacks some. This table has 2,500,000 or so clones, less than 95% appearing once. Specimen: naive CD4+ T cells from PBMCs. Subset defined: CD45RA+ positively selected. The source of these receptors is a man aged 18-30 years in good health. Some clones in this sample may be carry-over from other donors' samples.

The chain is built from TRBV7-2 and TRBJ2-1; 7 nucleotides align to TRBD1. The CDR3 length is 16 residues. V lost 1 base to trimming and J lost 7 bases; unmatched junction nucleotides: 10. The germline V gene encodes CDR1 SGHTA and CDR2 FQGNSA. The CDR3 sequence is CASSLDSGGRFNEQFF. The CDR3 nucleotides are TGTGCCAGCAGCTTAGATTCAGGGGGTAGGTTTAATGAGCAGTTCTTC. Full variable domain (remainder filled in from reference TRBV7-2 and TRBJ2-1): GAGVSQSPSNKVTEKGKDVELRCDPISGHTALYWYRQSLGQGLEFLIYFQGNSAPDKSGLPSDRFSAERTGGSVSTLTIQRTQQEDSAVYLCASSLDSGGRFNEQFFGPGTRLTVL.

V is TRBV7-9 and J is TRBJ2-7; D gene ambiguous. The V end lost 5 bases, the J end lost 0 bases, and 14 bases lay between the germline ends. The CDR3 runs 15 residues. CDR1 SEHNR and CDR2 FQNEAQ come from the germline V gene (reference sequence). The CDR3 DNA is TGTGCCAGCAGCAAAGAGGCGGTAAGCTCCTACGAGCAGTACTTC. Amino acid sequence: CASSKEAVSSYEQYF.

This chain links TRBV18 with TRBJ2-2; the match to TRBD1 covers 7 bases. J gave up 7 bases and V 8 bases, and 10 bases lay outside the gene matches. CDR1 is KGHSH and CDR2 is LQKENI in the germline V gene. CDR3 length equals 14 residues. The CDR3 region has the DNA TGTGCCAGCCAAGACAGGGTTGGAATCGGGGAGCTGTTTTTT. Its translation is CASQDRVGIGELFF.

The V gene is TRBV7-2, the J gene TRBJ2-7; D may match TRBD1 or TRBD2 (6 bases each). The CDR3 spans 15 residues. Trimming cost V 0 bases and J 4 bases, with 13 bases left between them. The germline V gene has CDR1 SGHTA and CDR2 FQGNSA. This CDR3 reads CASSLARGLQYEQYF. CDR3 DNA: TGTGCCAGCAGCTTAGCCCGGGGGCTACAATACGAGCAGTACTTC.

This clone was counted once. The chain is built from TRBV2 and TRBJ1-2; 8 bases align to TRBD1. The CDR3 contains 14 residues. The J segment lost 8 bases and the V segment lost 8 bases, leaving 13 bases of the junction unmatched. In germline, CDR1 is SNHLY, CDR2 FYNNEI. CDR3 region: CASETTGARAGYTF. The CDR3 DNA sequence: TGTGCCAGCGAGACGACAGGGGCGCGAGCGGGCTACACCTTC.

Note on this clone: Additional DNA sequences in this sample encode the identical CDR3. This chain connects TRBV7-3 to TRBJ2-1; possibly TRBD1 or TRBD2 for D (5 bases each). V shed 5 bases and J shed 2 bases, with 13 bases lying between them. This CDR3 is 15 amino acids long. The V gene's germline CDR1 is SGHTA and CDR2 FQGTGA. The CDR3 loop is CASSPGTETYNEQFF. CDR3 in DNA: TGTGCCAGCAGCCCCGGGACGGAAACCTACAATGAGCAGTTCTTC.

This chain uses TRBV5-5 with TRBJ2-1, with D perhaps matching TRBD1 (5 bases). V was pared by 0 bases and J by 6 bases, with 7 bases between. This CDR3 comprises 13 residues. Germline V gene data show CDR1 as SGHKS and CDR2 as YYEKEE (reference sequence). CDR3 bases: TGTGCCAGCAGCTTGGTTGGGGCCAATGAGCAGTTCTTC. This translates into CASSLVGANEQFF.

The CDR3, as DNA: TGTGCCAGCTCGCAACTAGCGGGCGTGAACACCGGGGAGCTGTTTTTT. Its translation: CASSQLAGVNTGELFF. The V gene is TRBV18, the J gene TRBJ2-2; 9 nucleotides match TRBD2. There are 16 residues in the CDR3. CDR1 is KGHSH, CDR2 LQKENI, per germline. V shed 6 bases, J shed 1 base, and the junction held 6 bases outside the gene matches.

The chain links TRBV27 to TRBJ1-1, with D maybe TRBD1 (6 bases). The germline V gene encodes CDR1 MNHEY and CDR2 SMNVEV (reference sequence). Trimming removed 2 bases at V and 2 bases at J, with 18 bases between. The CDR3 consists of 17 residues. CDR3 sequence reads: CASSLQGQGLRNTEAFF. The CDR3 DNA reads TGTGCCAGCAGTTTACAGGGGCAAGGATTGAGAAACACTGAAGCTTTCTTT.

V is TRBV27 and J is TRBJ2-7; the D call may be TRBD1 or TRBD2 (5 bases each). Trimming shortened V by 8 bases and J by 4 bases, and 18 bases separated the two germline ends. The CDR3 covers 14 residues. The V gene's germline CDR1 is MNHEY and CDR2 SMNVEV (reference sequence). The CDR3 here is CASRTRARGYEQYF. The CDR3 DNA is TGTGCCAGCCGGACACGGGCAAGAGGGTACGAGCAGTACTTC.

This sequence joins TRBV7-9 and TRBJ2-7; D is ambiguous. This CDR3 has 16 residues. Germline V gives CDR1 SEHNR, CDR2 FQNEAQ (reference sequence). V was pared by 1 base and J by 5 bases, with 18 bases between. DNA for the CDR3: TGTGCCAGCAGCTTAGGCGGCGGTCCAAGTAGTGACGAGCAGTACTTC. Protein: CASSLGGGPSSDEQYF.

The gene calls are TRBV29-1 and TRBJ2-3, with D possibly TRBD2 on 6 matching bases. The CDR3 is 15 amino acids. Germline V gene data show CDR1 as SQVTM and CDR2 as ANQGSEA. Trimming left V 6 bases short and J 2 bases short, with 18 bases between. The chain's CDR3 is CSVRRGSTVTDTQYF. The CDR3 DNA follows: TGCAGCGTCAGACGGGGGTCTACAGTCACAGATACGCAGTATTTT.

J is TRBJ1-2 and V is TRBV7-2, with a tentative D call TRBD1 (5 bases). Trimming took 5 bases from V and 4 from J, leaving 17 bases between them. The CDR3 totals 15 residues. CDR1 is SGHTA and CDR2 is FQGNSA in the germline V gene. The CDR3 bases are TGTGCCAGCAGCATTATCCGGGACGTTAGCTATGGCTACACCTTC. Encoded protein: CASSIIRDVSYGYTF.

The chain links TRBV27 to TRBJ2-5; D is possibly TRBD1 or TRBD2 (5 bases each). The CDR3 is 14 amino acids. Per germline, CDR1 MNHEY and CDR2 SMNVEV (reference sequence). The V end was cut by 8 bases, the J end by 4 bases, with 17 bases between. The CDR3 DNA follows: TGTGCCAGCGCCTCCTTGGGGGAACGAGAGACCCAGTACTTC. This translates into CASASLGERETQYF.

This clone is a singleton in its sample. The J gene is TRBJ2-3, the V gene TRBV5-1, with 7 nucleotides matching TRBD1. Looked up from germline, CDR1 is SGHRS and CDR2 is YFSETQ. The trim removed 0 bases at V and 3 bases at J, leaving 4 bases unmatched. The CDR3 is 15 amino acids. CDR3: CASSLVVRGTDTQYF. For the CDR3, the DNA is TGCGCCAGCAGCTTGGTTGTCAGGGGGACAGATACGCAGTATTTT.

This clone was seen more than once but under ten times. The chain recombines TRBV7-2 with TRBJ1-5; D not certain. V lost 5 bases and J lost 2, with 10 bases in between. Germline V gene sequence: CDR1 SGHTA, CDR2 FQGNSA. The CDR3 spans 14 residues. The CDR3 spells CASSPQRGNQPQHF. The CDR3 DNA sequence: TGTGCCAGCAGCCCACAGAGAGGCAATCAGCCCCAGCATTTT.

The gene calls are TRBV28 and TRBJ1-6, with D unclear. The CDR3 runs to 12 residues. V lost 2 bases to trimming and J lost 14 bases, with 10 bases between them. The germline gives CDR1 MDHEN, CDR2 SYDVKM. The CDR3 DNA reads TGTGCCAGCAGTTTAAGAGCTAACTCCCTCCACTTT. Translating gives CASSLRANSLHF.

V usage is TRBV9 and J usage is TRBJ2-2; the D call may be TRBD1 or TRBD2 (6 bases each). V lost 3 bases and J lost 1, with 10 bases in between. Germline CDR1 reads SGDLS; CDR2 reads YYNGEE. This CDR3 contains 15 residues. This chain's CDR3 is CASSGGGQNTGELFF. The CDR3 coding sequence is TGTGCCAGCAGCGGAGGGGGGCAGAACACCGGGGAGCTGTTTTTT.

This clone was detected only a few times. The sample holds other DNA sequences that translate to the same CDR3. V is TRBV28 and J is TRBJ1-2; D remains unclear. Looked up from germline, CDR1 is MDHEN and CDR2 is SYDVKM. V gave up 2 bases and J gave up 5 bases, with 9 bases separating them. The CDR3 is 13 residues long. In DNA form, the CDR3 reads TGTGCCAGCAGTTTAGGGCGGGAGTATGGCTACACCTTC. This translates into CASSLGREYGYTF.

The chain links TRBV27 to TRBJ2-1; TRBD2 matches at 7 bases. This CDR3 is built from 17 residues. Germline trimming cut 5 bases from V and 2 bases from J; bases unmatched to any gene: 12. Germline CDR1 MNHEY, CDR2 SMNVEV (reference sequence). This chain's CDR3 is CASSPPTGGPPYNEQFF. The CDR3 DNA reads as TGTGCCAGCAGTCCCCCTACGGGGGGTCCACCCTACAATGAGCAGTTCTTC.